This T cell receptor beta chain was obtained from a study of human T cells and chemical hapten exposure. Overall study context: Alopecia areata, totalis or universalis affected patients who were mostly female. Overall study findings and caveats: There was alopecia in the donors, so their immune response may differ from that of healthy people. There were significantly more large CDR3 similarity clusters among expanded TCRs than among controls.

V was clipped by 1 base and J by 0 bases, with 12 bases between them. Looked up from germline, CDR1 is SGHRS and CDR2 is YFSETQ. CDR3 length equals 16 residues. This clonotype occurred a few times. The antigen is not known. TCRdb analysed the RACE reads with MiXCR anew, one entry per CDR3 protein. The sample lists approximately 52,000 distinct CDR3 sequences, approximately 11% occurring once. Time point specified: patch test 1, 2 weeks after DPC sensitization. The treatment is: therapeutic diphenylcyclopropenone sensitization with weekly scalp DPC. Extraction yielded total RNA from whole blood (unfractionated).

The chain couples TRBV5-1 to TRBJ2-3; D is undetermined. Sample: whole blood, taken in connection with sensitization to the hapten diphenylcyclopropenone (DPC). The sequence was obtained from a middle-aged woman with alopecia areata. Some clones in this sample may be carry-over from other donors' samples. DNA for the CDR3: TGCGCCAGCAGCTTGTTTGGCGGACCTAGCACAGATACGCAGTATTTT. Translated, it gives CASSLFGGPSTDTQYF.